Listed below are T cell receptor beta chains from one sample, sequenced in a study of T cell responses to AZD1222 COVID-19 vaccine. The table came from immunoSEQ multiplex PCR; TCRdb's copy has only in-frame clones and leaves some out. This table has about 100,000 clones, around 93% appearing once. Sequenced here: peripheral blood, sampled 28 days after the second AZD1222 dose. All receptors come from an adult who received the AZD1222 COVID-19 vaccine. CDR3s include the opening cysteine and the closing phenylalanine or tryptophan. A D gene is named only where the DNA matches it firmly. Some rows mark clone size as missing; the rest say once, few, many or name a class of expanded clone.

d_gene	v_gene	j_gene	abundance	CDR3aa	CDR3nt
NA	TRBV28	TRBJ2-5	NA	CASSLRMAQETQYF	TGTGCCAGCAGCCTCCGGATGGCGCAAGAGACCCAGTACTTC
TRBD2	TRBV5-1	TRBJ2-1	NA	CASSQAGGGNEQFF	TGCGCCAGCAGTCAAGCGGGGGGAGGGAATGAGCAGTTCTTC
NA	TRBV18	TRBJ2-3	NA	CATKESTDTQYF	TGTGCCACCAAGGAGAGCACAGATACGCAGTATTTT
NA	TRBV7-3	TRBJ1-1	NA	CASSNRDPNTEAFF	TGTGCCAGCAGCAACCGGGACCCGAACACTGAAGCTTTCTTT
NA	TRBV6-5	TRBJ1-1	NA	CASSYQNTEAFF	TGTGCCAGCAGTTACCAAAACACTGAAGCTTTCTTT
NA	TRBV5-4	TRBJ2-1	once	CASSPNRNEQFF	TGTGCCAGCAGCCCGAATAGGAATGAGCAGTTCTTC
NA	TRBV4-1	TRBJ1-1	NA	CASSQDTGTTEAFF	TGCGCCAGCAGCCAAGATACAGGGACCACTGAAGCTTTCTTT
TRBD1	TRBV9	TRBJ2-5	NA	CASSVGTGGAETQYF	TGTGCCAGCAGCGTTGGGACAGGGGGCGCGGAGACCCAGTACTTC
TRBD1	TRBV12-3/TRBV12-4	TRBJ2-1	NA	CASSLQTGWWFF	TGTGCCAGCAGTCTACAGACAGGGTGGTGGTTCTTC
NA	TRBV11-2	TRBJ2-3	NA	CASSANRGSTDTQYF	TGTGCCAGCAGCGCGAACCGAGGGAGCACAGATACGCAGTATTTT
NA	TRBV28	TRBJ1-1	NA	CASSLMGSGNTEAFF	TGTGCCAGCAGTTTAATGGGGAGTGGGAACACTGAAGCTTTCTTT
NA	TRBV25-1	TRBJ2-7	NA	CASSESKGQYF	TGTGCCAGCAGTGAATCCAAGGGGCAGTACTTC
NA	TRBV4-3	TRBJ1-2	NA	CASSQNRGVGGYTF	TGCGCCAGCAGCCAAAATCGGGGGGTCGGTGGCTACACCTTC
TRBD2	TRBV4-1	TRBJ2-7	NA	CASSLERNRVAGPPEREQYF	TGCGCCAGCAGCCTCGAACGTAATAGGGTAGCGGGACCTCCGGAACGCGAGCAGTACTTC
NA	TRBV28	TRBJ2-5	NA	CASSSGSEETQYF	TGTGCCAGCAGTTCCGGGAGCGAAGAGACCCAGTACTTC
TRBD1	TRBV7-9	TRBJ2-6	NA	CASSTGQGVSSGANVLTF	TGTGCCAGCAGCACGGGACAGGGGGTGTCCTCTGGGGCCAACGTCCTGACTTTC
NA	TRBV6-5	TRBJ2-1	NA	CASSYDALAEQFF	TGTGCCAGCAGTTACGATGCCTTGGCTGAGCAGTTCTTC
TRBD2	TRBV20-1	TRBJ2-5	NA	CSASVASGRFRETQYF	TGCAGTGCTAGTGTTGCTAGCGGGAGATTTCGAGAGACCCAGTACTTC
NA	TRBV24-1	TRBJ1-2	NA	CATSGTEGGINGYTF	TGTGCCACCAGTGGGACCGAGGGAGGGATCAATGGCTACACCTTC
NA	TRBV5-6	TRBJ2-7	few	CASSPRRGGAIWEQYF	TGTGCCAGCAGCCCCCGCCGTGGGGGGGCAATATGGGAGCAGTACTTC
NA	TRBV6-5	TRBJ1-2	once	CASTSLGAGGYTF	TGTGCCAGCACTAGTCTTGGTGCTGGGGGCTACACCTTC
TRBD2	TRBV10-3	TRBJ2-1	NA	CAIKGSGLAGATSYNEQFF	TGTGCCATCAAAGGGAGCGGACTAGCGGGAGCCACCTCCTACAATGAGCAGTTCTTC
NA	TRBV3-1/TRBV3-2	TRBJ1-3	NA	CASSSGNTIYF	TGTGCCAGCAGCTCTGGAAACACCATATATTTT
NA	TRBV12-5	TRBJ1-2	NA	CASGLPRWGASGYTF	TGTGCTAGTGGTTTGCCCCGTTGGGGCGCTTCTGGCTACACCTTC
NA	TRBV11-2	TRBJ1-6	NA	CASSTRAGTNSPLHF	TGTGCCAGCAGCACGAGGGCGGGAACGAATTCACCCCTCCACTTT
NA	TRBV7-8	TRBJ1-2	once	CASSLGAAGRYGYTF	TGTGCCAGCAGCTTAGGGGCTGCGGGACGCTATGGCTACACCTTC